In its sample, the clone carrying this T cell receptor (beta chain) was seen a few times. This sample was included in a study of breast tumors, draining lymph nodes, adjacent tissues. The CDR3 loop spans 16 amino acids. Germline values: CDR1 MNHNY, CDR2 SVGAGI (reference sequence). J lost 0 bases, V lost 4 bases, and 7 bases had no gene match. TCRdb passed the multiplex PCR reads through MiXCR, listing each CDR3 protein once. Of over 10,000 distinct CDR3 sequences listed, approximately 60% are singletons. V usage is TRBV6-6 and J usage is TRBJ2-7, with 9 bases matching TRBD1. The sequence was collected from a female donor with breast cancer. Some clones in this sample may be carry-over from other donors' samples. Material: tumor-adjacent breast tissue. The CDR3 is CASSSPGQGDSYEQYF. The CDR3 DNA reads as TGTGCCAGCAGTTCTCCGGGACAGGGCGACTCCTACGAGCAGTACTTC.